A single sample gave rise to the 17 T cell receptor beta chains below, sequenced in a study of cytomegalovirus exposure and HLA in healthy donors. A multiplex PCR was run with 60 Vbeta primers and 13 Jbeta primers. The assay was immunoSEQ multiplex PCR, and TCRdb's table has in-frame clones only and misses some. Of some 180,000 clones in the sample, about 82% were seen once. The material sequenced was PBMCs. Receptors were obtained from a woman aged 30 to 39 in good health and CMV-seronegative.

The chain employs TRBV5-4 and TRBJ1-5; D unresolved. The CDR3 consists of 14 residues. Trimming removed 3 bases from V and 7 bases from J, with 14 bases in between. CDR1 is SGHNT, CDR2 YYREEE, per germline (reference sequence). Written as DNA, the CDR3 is TGTGCCAGCAGCTCAGGCGGGGTTGGGCAGCCCCAGCATTTT. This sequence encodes CASSSGGVGQPQHF. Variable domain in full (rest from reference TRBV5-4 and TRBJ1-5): ETGVTQSPTHLIKTRGQQVTLRCSSQSGHNTVSWYQQALGQGPQFIFQYYREEENGRGNFPPRFSGLQFPNYSSELNVNALELDDSALYLCASSSGGVGQPQHFGDGTRLSIL.

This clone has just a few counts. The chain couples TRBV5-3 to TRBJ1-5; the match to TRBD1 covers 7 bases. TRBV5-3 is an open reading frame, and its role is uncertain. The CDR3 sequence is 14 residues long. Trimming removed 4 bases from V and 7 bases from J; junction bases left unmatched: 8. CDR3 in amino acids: CARSPRGLGQPQHF. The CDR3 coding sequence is TGTGCCAGAAGCCCCAGGGGGTTAGGGCAGCCCCAGCATTTT.

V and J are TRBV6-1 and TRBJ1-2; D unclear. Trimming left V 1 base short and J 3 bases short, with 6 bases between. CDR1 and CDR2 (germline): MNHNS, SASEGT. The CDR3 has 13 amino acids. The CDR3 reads CASSEGRDYGYTF. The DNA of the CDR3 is TGTGCCAGCAGTGAAGGACGGGACTATGGCTACACCTTC.

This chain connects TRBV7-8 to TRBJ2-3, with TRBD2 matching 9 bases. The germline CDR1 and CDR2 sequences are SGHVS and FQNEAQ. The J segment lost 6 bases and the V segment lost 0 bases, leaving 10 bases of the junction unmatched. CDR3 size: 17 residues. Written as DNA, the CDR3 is TGTGCCAGCAGCTTAGCATTCGCGGGGGGGGCCGTGGATACGCAGTATTTT. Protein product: CASSLAFAGGAVDTQYF.

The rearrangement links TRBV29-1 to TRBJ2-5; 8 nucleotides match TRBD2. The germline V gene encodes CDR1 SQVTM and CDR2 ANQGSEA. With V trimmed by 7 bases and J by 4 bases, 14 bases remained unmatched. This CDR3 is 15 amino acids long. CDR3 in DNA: TGCAGCGCTCTACCCACCGGGGGGGCCGTAGAGACCCAGTACTTC. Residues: CSALPTGGAVETQYF.

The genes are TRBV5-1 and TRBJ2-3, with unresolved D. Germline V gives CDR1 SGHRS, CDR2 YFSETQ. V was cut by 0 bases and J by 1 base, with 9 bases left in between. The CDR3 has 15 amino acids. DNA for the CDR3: TGCGCCAGCAGCTTGGAGTCAGGCCGCACAGATACGCAGTATTTT. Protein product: CASSLESGRTDTQYF.

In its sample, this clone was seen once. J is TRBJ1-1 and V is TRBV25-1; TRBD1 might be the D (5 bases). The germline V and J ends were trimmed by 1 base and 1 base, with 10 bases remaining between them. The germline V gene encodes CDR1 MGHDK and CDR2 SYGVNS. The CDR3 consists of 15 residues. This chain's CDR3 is CASSESGGKNTEAFF. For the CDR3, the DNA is TGTGCCAGCAGTGAATCGGGGGGGAAGAACACTGAAGCTTTCTTT.

The CDR3 coding sequence is TGTGCCAGCAGCCATCGGACAGGGGAGAATTTTGGCTACACCTTC. This encodes CASSHRTGENFGYTF. The gene calls are TRBV7-8 and TRBJ1-2; 9 bases map to TRBD1. V dropped 5 bases and J dropped 7; count of bases not matched to a gene: 11. The length of the CDR3 is 15 residues. Germline CDR1 reads SGHVS; CDR2 reads FQNEAQ.

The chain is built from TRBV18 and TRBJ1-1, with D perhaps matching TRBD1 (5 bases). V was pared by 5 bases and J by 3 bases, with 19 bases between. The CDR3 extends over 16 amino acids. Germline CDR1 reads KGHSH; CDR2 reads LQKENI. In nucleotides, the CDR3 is TGTGCCAGCTCAGCTGACCCCTGGGGCAGATACACTGAAGCTTTCTTT. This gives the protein CASSADPWGRYTEAFF.

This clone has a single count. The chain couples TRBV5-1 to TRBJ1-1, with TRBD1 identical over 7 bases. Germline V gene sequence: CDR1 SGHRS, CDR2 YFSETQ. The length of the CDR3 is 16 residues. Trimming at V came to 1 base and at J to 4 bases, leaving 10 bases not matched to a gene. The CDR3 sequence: CASSLRSLPGGTEAFF. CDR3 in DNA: TGCGCCAGCAGCTTGCGTTCCCTGCCAGGGGGCACTGAAGCTTTCTTT.

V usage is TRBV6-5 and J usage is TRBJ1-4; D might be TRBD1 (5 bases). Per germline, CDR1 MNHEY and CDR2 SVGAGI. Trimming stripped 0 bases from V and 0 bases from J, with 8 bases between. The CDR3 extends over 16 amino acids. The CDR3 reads CASSYSTVATNEKLFF. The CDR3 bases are TGTGCCAGCAGTTACTCGACAGTTGCAACTAATGAAAAACTGTTTTTT.

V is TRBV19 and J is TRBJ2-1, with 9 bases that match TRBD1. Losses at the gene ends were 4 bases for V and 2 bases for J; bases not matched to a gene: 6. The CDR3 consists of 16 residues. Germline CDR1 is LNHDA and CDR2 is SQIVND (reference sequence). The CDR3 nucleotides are TGTGCCAGTAGTAGGGCCGGGACAGGGCCCTACAATGAGCAGTTCTTC. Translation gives CASSRAGTGPYNEQFF.

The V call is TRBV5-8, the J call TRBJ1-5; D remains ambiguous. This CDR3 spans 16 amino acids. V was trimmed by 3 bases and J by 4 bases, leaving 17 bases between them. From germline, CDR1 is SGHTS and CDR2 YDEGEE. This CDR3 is CASSSSTLLYNQPQHF. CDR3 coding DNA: TGTGCCAGCAGCTCCTCGACACTCCTATATAATCAGCCCCAGCATTTT.

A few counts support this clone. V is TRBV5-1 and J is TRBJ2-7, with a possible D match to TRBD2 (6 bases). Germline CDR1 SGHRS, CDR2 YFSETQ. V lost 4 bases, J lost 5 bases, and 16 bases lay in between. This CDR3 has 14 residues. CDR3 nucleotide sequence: TGCGCCAGCAGCGGGCTTGCGGGGATCGACGAGCAGTACTTC. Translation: CASSGLAGIDEQYF.

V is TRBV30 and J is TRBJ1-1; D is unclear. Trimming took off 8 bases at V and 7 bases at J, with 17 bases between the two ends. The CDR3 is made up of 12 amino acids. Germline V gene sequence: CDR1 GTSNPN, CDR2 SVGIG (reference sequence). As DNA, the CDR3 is TGTGCCCATGGAGGGCTAGAGAGTGAAGCTTTCTTT. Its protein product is CAHGGLESEAFF.

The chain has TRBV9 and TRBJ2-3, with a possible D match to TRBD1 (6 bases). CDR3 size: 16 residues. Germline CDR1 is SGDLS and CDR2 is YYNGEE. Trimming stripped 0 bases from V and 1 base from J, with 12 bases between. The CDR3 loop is CASSVVSGAGTDTQYF. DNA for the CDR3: TGTGCCAGCAGCGTAGTGTCAGGGGCCGGCACAGATACGCAGTATTTT.

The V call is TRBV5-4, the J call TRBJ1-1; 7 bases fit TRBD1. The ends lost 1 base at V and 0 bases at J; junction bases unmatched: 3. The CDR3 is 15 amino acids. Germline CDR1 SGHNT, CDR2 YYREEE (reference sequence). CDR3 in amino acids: CASSLWDSLNTEAFF. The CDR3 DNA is TGTGCCAGCAGCTTGTGGGACAGCCTGAACACTGAAGCTTTCTTT.